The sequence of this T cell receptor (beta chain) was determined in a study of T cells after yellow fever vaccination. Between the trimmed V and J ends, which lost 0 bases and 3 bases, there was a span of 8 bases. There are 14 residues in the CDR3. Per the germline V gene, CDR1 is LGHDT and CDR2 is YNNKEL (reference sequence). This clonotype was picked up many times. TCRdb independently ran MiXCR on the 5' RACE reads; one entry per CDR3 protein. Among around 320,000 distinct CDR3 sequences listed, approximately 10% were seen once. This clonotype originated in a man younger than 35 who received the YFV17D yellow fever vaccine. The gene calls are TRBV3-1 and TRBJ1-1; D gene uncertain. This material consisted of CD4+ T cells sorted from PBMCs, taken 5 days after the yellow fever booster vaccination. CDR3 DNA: TGTGCCAGCAGCCAAGAGAACAGATACACTGAAGCTTTCTTT. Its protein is CASSQENRYTEAFF.